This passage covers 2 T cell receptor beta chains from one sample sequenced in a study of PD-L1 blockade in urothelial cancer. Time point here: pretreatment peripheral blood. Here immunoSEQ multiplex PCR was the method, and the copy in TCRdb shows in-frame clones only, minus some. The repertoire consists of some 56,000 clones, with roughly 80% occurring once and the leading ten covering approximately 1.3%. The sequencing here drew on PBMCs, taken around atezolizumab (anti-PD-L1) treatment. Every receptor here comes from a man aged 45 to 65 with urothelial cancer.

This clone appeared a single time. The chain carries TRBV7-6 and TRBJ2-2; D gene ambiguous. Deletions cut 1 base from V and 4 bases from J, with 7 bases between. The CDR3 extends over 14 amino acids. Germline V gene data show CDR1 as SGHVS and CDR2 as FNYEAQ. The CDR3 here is CASSLVELTGELFF. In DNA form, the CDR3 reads TGTGCCAGCAGCTTAGTTGAACTCACCGGGGAGCTGTTTTTT.

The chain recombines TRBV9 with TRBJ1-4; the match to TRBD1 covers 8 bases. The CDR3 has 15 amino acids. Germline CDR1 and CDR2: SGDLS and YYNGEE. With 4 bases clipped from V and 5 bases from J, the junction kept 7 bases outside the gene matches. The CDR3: CASSSGQGQNEKLFF. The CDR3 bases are TGTGCCAGCAGCAGCGGACAGGGTCAGAATGAAAAACTGTTTTTT.